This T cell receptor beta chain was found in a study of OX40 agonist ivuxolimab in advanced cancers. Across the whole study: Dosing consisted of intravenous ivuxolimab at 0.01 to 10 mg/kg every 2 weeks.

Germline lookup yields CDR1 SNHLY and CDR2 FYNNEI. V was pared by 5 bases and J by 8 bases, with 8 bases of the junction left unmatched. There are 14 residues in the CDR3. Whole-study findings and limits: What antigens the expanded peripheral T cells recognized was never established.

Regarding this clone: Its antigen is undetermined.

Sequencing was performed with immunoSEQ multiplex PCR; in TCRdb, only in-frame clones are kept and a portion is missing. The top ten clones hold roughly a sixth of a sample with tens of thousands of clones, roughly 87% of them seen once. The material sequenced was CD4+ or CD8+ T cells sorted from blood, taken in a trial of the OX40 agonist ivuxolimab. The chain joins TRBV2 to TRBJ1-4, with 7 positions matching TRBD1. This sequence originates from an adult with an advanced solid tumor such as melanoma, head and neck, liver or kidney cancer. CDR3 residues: CASSLDRVDEKLFF. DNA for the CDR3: TGTGCCAGCAGTCTTGACAGGGTGGACGAAAAACTGTTTTTT.